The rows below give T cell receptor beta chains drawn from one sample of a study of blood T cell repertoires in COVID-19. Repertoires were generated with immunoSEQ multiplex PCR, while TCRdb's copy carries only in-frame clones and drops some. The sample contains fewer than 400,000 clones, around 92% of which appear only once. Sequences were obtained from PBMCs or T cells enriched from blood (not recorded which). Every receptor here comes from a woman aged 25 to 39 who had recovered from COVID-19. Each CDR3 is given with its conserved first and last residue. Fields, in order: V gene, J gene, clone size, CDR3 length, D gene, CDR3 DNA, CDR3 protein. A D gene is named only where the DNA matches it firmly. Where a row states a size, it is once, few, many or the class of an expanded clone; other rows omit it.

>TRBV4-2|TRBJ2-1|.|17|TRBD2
TGTGCCAGCAGCCAAGTAGCACTAGCGGGAGGAGGGAATGAGCAGTTCTTC
CASSQVALAGGGNEQFF
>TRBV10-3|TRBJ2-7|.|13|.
TGTGCCACCACGGGAAGACAGGCCTACGAGCAGTACTTC
CATTGRQAYEQYF
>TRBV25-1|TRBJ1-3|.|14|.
TGTGCCAGCAGTGAGTTCTACGAGGGAAACACCATATATTTT
CASSEFYEGNTIYF
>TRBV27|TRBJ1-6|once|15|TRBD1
TGTGCCAGCCGAATCCGGGACAGGGGATTTTCGCCCCTCCACTTT
CASRIRDRGFSPLHF
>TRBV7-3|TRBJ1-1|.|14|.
TGTGCCAGCAGCCCACATATGGACAGCACTGAAGCTTTCTTT
CASSPHMDSTEAFF
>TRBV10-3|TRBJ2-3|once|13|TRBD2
TGTGCCGGGGGGGTTACGGGAACAGATACGCAGTATTTT
CAGGVTGTDTQYF
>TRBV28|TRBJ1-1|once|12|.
TGTGCCAGCAGCCAGGGTTTCACTGAAGCTTTCTTT
CASSQGFTEAFF
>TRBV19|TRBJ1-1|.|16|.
TGTGCCAGTAGTACAAGGGGAAAGCCCATGAACACTGAAGCTTTCTTT
CASSTRGKPMNTEAFF
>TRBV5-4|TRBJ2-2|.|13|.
TGTGCCAGCAGTCGACTGAACACCGGGGAGCTGTTTTTT
CASSRLNTGELFF
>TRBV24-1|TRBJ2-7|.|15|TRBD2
TGTGCCACCAGTGACCCGGGACTAGATTCCTACGAGCAGTACTTC
CATSDPGLDSYEQYF
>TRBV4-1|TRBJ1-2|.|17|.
TGCGCCAGCAGCCAAGGGGGGTTGGGAGGTGGGTATCCTGGCTACACCTTC
CASSQGGLGGGYPGYTF
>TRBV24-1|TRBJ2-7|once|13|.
TGTGCCACCAGTGATGGGGGAGGTCCTGAGCAGTACTTC
CATSDGGGPEQYF
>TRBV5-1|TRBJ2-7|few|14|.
TGCGCCAGCAGCTTACAGGGCCCTCCCTACGAGCAGTACTTC
CASSLQGPPYEQYF
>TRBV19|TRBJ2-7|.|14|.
TGTGCCAGTAGTAGACCGGGAGCACCCTACGAGCAGTACTTC
CASSRPGAPYEQYF
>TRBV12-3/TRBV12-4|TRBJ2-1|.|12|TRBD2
TGTGCCAGCAGTCCCGGACTAGATGAGCAGTTCTTC
CASSPGLDEQFF
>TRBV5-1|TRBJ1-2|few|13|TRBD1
TGCGCCAGCACGGGACAGTCTAACTATGGCTACACCTTC
CASTGQSNYGYTF
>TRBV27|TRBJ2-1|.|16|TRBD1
TGTGCCAGTGGGGGACAGGGGGCTCTGCGGGACAATGAGCAGTTCTTC
CASGGQGALRDNEQFF